This TCR beta chain is drawn from a study of blood T cells in healthy people across ages. Sample-barcoded 5' priming and a J-beta primer mix drove a second PCR of roughly 7 to 11 cycles. A tag from a template-switch adaptor with 12 random nucleotides marked each cDNA molecule. Each CDR3 protein gets one entry after TCRdb re-called the 5' RACE reads with MiXCR. The data hold around 1.7 million distinct CDR3 sequences, with 28% observed a single time. A remark on this clonotype: No antigen is known for it.

Findings and caveats of the study: Higher diversity and more naive CD4+ cells were features of long-lived donors, compared to aged donors. For the donors, CMV status was unknown and possibly confounded expanded clonotype changes.

The V and J ends lost 4 bases and 5 bases respectively, with 14 bases between them. CDR1 is SQVTM and CDR2 is ANQGSEA in the germline V gene. The CDR3 covers 13 residues. This TCR derives from a woman aged 25 to 39 in good health. Specimen: blood. The chain couples TRBV29-1 to TRBJ1-2, with a weak D call TRBD1 (5 bases). CDR3 in amino acids: CSVAFSGIYGYTF. The CDR3 DNA reads as TGCAGCGTTGCTTTCTCAGGGATTTATGGCTACACCTTC. The variable domain in full, with the rest retrieved from reference TRBV29-1 and TRBJ1-2, is SAVISQKPSRDICQRGTSLTIQCQVDSQVTMMFWYRQQPGQSLTLIATANQGSEATYESGFVIDKFPISRPNLTFSTLTVSNMSPEDSSIYLCSVAFSGIYGYTFGSGTRLTVV.